This record concerns one T cell receptor (beta chain) sequence. As yet, its antigen is unknown. The data were taken from a study of shared clonotypes between healthy human individuals. Overall study: CD4 naive cells filled three plates per donor, CD4 memory three, CD8 naive two and CD8 memory one. Overall study findings and caveats: Clonotype sharing across several donors was observed for around 5% of naive CD4 clonotypes.

Clones were sequenced by immunoSEQ multiplex PCR, and TCRdb holds only the in-frame ones, with some missing. The table lists approximately 640,000 clones, less than 95% of them singletons. J was trimmed by 3 bases and V by 1 base; bases with no gene match: 15. Germline V gene sequence: CDR1 LGHNA, CDR2 YSLEER. The CDR3 contains 21 residues. The receptor was isolated from a man aged 18-30 years in good health. Some clones in this sample may be carry-over from other donors' samples. Sequenced sample: memory CD8+ T cells from PBMCs. Subset reported: CD45RO+ cells pooled with CCR7-negative TemRA cells. This sequence joins TRBV4-3 and TRBJ2-1; 13 bases line up with TRBD2. The CDR3 nucleotides read TGCGCCAGCAGCCAAGCTCCCGCCGGGACTAGCGGGAAAGCCGGCTACAATGAGCAGTTCTTC. Protein product: CASSQAPAGTSGKAGYNEQFF.